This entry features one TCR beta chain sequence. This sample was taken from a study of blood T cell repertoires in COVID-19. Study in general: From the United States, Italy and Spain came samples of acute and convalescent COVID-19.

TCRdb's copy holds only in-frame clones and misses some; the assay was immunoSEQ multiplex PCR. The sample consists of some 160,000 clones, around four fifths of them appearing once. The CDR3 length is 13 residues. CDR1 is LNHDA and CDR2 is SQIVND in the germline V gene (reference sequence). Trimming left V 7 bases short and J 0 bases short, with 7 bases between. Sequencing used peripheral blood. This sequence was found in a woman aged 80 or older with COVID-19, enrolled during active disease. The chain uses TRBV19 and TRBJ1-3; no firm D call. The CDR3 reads CASMQYSGNTIYF. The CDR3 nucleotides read TGTGCCAGTATGCAGTACTCTGGAAACACCATATATTTT.